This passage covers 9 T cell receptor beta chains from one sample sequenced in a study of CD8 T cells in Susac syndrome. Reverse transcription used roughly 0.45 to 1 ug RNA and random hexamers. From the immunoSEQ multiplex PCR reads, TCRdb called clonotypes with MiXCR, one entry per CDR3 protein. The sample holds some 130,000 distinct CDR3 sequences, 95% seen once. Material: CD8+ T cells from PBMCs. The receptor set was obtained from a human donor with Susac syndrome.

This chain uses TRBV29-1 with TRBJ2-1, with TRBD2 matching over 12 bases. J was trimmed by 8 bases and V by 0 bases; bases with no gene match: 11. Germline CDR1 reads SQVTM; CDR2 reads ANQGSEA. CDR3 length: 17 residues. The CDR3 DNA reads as TGCAGCGTTGAAGATCCTACGACTAGCGGGAGTTTCTATGAGCAGTTCTTC. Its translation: CSVEDPTTSGSFYEQFF.

CDR3 residues: CASSLTSGASFVHEQFF. Written as DNA, the CDR3 is TGTGCCAGCAGCTTAACGTCGGGGGCTAGCTTCGTGCATGAGCAGTTCTTC. The V gene is TRBV7-3, the J gene TRBJ2-1; D possibly uses TRBD1 or TRBD2 (6 bases each). Germline V gives CDR1 SGHTA, CDR2 FQGTGA. V lost 0 bases, J lost 8 bases, and 20 bases lay in between. The CDR3 runs to 17 residues.

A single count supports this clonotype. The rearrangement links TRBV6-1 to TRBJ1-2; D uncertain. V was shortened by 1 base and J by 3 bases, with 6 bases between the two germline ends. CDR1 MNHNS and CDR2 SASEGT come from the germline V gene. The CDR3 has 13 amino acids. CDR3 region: CASSEEGDYGYTF. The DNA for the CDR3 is TGTGCCAGCAGTGAAGAGGGAGACTATGGCTACACCTTC.

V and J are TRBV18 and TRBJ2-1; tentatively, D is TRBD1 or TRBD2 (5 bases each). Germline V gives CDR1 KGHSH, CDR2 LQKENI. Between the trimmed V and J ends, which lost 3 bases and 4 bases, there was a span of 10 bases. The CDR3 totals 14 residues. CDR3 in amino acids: CASSPRGRYNEQFF. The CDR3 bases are TGTGCCAGCTCACCGAGGGGTAGGTACAATGAGCAGTTCTTC.

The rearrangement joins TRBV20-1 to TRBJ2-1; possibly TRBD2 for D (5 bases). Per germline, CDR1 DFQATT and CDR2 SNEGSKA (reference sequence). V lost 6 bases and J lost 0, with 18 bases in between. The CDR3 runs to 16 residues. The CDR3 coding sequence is TGCAGTGCCACGACTACCGACTGGAGCTCCTACAATGAGCAGTTCTTC. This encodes CSATTTDWSSYNEQFF.

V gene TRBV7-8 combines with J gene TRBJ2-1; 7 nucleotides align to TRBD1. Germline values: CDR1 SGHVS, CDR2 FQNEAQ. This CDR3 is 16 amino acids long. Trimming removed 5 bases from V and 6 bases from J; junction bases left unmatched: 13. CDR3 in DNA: TGTGCCAGCAGCCACCCCCCCGGGTCAGGGGGCAATGAGCAGTTCTTC. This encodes CASSHPPGSGGNEQFF.

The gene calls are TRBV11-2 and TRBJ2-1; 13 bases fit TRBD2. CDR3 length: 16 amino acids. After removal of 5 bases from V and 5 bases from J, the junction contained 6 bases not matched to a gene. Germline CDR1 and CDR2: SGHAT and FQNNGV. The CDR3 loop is CASSEGLAGAHNEQFF. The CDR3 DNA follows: TGTGCCAGCAGCGAAGGACTAGCGGGAGCACACAATGAGCAGTTCTTC.

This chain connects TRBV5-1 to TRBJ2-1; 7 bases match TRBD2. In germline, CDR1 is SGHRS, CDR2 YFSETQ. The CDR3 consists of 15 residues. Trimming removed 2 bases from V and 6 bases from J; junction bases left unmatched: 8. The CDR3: CASSFGLAEINEQFF. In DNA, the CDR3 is TGCGCCAGCAGCTTCGGTCTAGCGGAGATCAATGAGCAGTTCTTC.

CDR3 coding DNA: TGTGCCAGCAGCCAGAAAAGTTCCTACGAGCAGTACTTC. Protein: CASSQKSSYEQYF. The rearrangement uses TRBV7-6 and TRBJ2-7; D not resolved. Germline CDR1 and CDR2: SGHVS and FNYEAQ. Trimming took 5 bases from V and 1 from J, leaving 9 bases between them. The CDR3 spans 13 residues. The entire variable domain, with the rest obtained from reference TRBV7-6 and TRBJ2-7, is as follows: GAGVSQSPRYKVTKRGQDVALRCDPISGHVSLYWYRQALGQGPEFLTYFNYEAQQDKSGLPNDRFSAERPEGSISTLTIQRTEQRDSAMYRCASSQKSSYEQYFGPGTRLTVT.